The 27 T cell receptor beta chains presented below share a single source sample, sequenced in a study of blood T cell repertoires in COVID-19. Produced via immunoSEQ multiplex PCR; TCRdb's table is partial and in-frame only. The sample carries around 94,000 clones, about 86% recorded once. Sample: peripheral blood. The receptors here all came from an elderly man with acute or convalescent COVID-19.

The J gene is TRBJ2-7, the V gene TRBV2, with TRBD2 matching over 8 bases. With V trimmed by 6 bases and J by 7 bases, 14 bases remained unmatched. Germline V gene data show CDR1 as SNHLY and CDR2 as FYNNEI. The CDR3 runs 15 residues. The CDR3 spells CASSKVLAGSGEQYF. The CDR3 nucleotides are TGTGCCAGCAGCAAAGTGCTAGCGGGCTCCGGTGAGCAGTACTTC.

The rearrangement links TRBV6-2 or TRBV6-3 to TRBJ1-1; weak D call: TRBD1 (6 bases). Trimming removed 6 bases at V and 0 bases at J, with 14 bases between. This CDR3 comprises 15 residues. CDR1 MNHEY and CDR2 SVGEGT come from the germline V gene. CDR3 region: CASSPAGALNTEAFF. The CDR3 nucleotides are TGTGCCAGCAGCCCCGCGGGGGCCCTGAACACTGAAGCTTTCTTT.

The V gene is TRBV3-1 (or the pseudogene TRBV3-2), the J gene TRBJ2-1; D uncertain. V dropped 1 base and J dropped 10 bases, with 5 bases sitting between them. Germline V gene sequence: CDR1 LGHDT, CDR2 YNNKEL (reference sequence). There are 11 residues in the CDR3. DNA for the CDR3: TGTGCCAGCAGCCAAGGGAGAGAGCAGTTCTTC. Translated: CASSQGREQFF.

In the case of this clone: A read error may produce the germline difference seen at one junction end. V usage is TRBV7-8 and J usage is TRBJ2-3; 8 bases line up with TRBD2. In germline, CDR1 is SGHVS, CDR2 FQNEAQ. The CDR3 is 15 residues long. CDR3: CASSLAAGVGDTQYF. CDR3 nucleotide sequence: TGTGCCAGCAGCCTAGCAGCGGGGGTAGGAGATACGCAGTATTTT. Together with reference TRBV7-8 and TRBJ2-3, the CDR3 gives the full variable domain: GAGVSQSPRYKVAKRGQDVALRCDPISGHVSLFWYQQALGQGPEFLTYFQNEAQLDKSGLPSDRFFAERPEGSVSTLKIQRTQQEDSAVYLCASSLAAGVGDTQYFGPGTRLTVL.

The chain carries TRBV2 and TRBJ1-6; the match to TRBD1 covers 7 bases. Germline assignment: CDR1 SNHLY and CDR2 FYNNEI. V was clipped by 7 bases and J by 7 bases; unmatched bases: 4. The CDR3 consists of 13 residues. CDR3 in amino acids: CASNRDRNSPLHF. The CDR3 bases are TGTGCCAGCAACCGGGACAGAAATTCACCCCTCCACTTT.

This clone was found a few times. The rearrangement uses TRBV12-3 or TRBV12-4 and TRBJ1-6; D is uncertain. V gave up 3 bases and J gave up 10 bases, with 10 bases separating them. The CDR3 contains 13 residues. DNA for the CDR3: TGTGCCAGCAGTTTGACGGAGGGATCACCCCTCCACTTT. This encodes CASSLTEGSPLHF.

The rearrangement uses TRBV5-6 and TRBJ2-7, with a weak D call TRBD1 (6 bases). This CDR3 is 14 amino acids long. The V end lost 2 bases, the J end lost 6 bases, and 15 bases lay between the germline ends. The germline gives CDR1 SGHDT, CDR2 YYEEEE. For the CDR3, the DNA is TGTGCCAGCAGCTTCCAGCAGGGGTTGGGCGAGCAGTACTTC. The encoded protein is CASSFQQGLGEQYF.

The chain joins TRBV5-1 to TRBJ2-3; 8 nucleotides agree with TRBD1. The CDR3 has 15 amino acids. Germline CDR1 and CDR2: SGHRS and YFSETQ. Germline trimming cut 1 base from V and 3 bases from J; bases unmatched to any gene: 4. CDR3 in amino acids: CASSLPQGATDTQYF. DNA for the CDR3: TGCGCCAGCAGCTTGCCCCAGGGGGCTACAGATACGCAGTATTTT.

The chain carries TRBV7-9 and TRBJ2-6; D may be TRBD1 (6 bases). Germline CDR1 is SEHNR and CDR2 is FQNEAQ (reference sequence). This CDR3 is built from 15 residues. V was pared by 4 bases and J by 4 bases, with 11 bases between. CDR3 in DNA: TGTGCCAGCAGCTCCACAGGGCCAGGGGCCAACGTCCTGACTTTC. This translates into CASSSTGPGANVLTF.

The chain uses TRBV5-4 and TRBJ2-7; TRBD2 aligns across 10 bases. This CDR3 is built from 15 residues. Germline V gene data show CDR1 as SGHNT and CDR2 as YYREEE (reference sequence). After removal of 3 bases from V and 5 bases from J, the junction contained 8 bases not matched to a gene. CDR3 amino acids: CASSWGGLAGDEQYF. The CDR3 coding sequence is TGTGCCAGCAGCTGGGGGGGGCTAGCGGGAGACGAGCAGTACTTC.

The genes are TRBV19 and TRBJ2-1; 8 bases align to TRBD1. This CDR3 has 15 amino acids. V lost 5 bases to trimming and J lost 2 bases; unmatched junction nucleotides: 5. Germline V gives CDR1 LNHDA, CDR2 SQIVND (reference sequence). In DNA form, the CDR3 reads TGTGCCAGTAGTGCGGACAGGGTAACCTACAATGAGCAGTTCTTC. Translating it yields CASSADRVTYNEQFF.

The J gene is TRBJ2-2, the V gene TRBV19, with D tentatively TRBD2 (7 bases). Between the trimmed V and J ends, which lost 4 bases and 3 bases, there was a span of 12 bases. The CDR3 runs 15 residues. Germline V gene sequence: CDR1 LNHDA, CDR2 SQIVND (reference sequence). The CDR3 DNA reads as TGTGCCAGTAGTACAGCGGGACACGACACCGGGGAGCTGTTTTTT. It translates to CASSTAGHDTGELFF. Full variable domain (remainder filled in from reference TRBV19 and TRBJ2-2): DGGITQSPKYLFRKEGQNVTLSCEQNLNHDAMYWYRQDPGQGLRLIYYSQIVNDFQKGDIAEGYSVSREKKESFPLTVTSAQKNPTAFYLCASSTAGHDTGELFFGEGSRLTVL.

This sequence joins TRBV2 and TRBJ1-5; D possibly corresponds to TRBD1 (6 bases). V was shortened by 3 bases and J by 4 bases, with 10 bases between the two germline ends. CDR1 and CDR2 from the germline V gene are SNHLY and FYNNEI. The CDR3 runs 14 residues. CDR3 in amino acids: CASSEGAVNQPQHF. The CDR3 region has the DNA TGTGCCAGCAGTGAGGGGGCAGTTAATCAGCCCCAGCATTTT. Complete variable domain (other parts from reference TRBV2 and TRBJ1-5): EPEVTQTPSHQVTQMGQEVILRCVPISNHLYFYWYRQILGQKVEFLVSFYNNEISEKSEIFDDQFSVERPDGSNFTLKIRSTKLEDSAMYFCASSEGAVNQPQHFGDGTRLSIL.

The rearrangement joins TRBV7-2 to TRBJ2-1, with 10 bases matching TRBD2. Germline loops: CDR1 SGHTA, CDR2 FQGNSA. Trimming took 1 base from V and 2 from J; bases not matched to a gene: 8. CDR3 size: 18 residues. The CDR3 DNA reads TGTGCCAGCAGCTTAGGCGCTAGCGGGAGAAGGGCCTACAATGAGCAGTTCTTC. Translation: CASSLGASGRRAYNEQFF.

The rearrangement links TRBV6-6 to TRBJ2-3; 10 bases are a match to TRBD2. With 7 bases clipped from V and 3 bases from J, the junction kept 4 bases outside the gene matches. Germline CDR1 MNHNY, CDR2 SVGAGI (reference sequence). The CDR3 has 14 residues. CDR3 in DNA: TGTGCCAGCAACCTAGCGGGAGTTACAGATACGCAGTATTTT. This sequence encodes CASNLAGVTDTQYF.

V is TRBV7-8 and J is TRBJ1-5, with 11 bases matching TRBD1. V shed 5 bases, J shed 4 bases, and the junction held 10 bases outside the gene matches. This CDR3 has 17 amino acids. Per the germline V gene, CDR1 is SGHVS and CDR2 is FQNEAQ. The CDR3 region is CASSQGQGALGNQPQHF. CDR3 DNA sequence: TGTGCCAGCAGCCAAGGACAGGGGGCTTTGGGGAATCAGCCCCAGCATTTT.

This chain uses TRBV4-1 with TRBJ2-1, with TRBD2 identical over 8 bases. Unmatched junction bases numbered 8, after V lost 4 bases and J lost 6 bases. The CDR3 covers 15 residues. Germline values: CDR1 MGHRA, CDR2 YSYEKL. CDR3 DNA sequence: TGCGCCAGCAGCCCGCAGGCTAGCGGGCTCAATGAGCAGTTCTTC. Translated: CASSPQASGLNEQFF.

Here the CDR3 DNA reads TGTGCCAGCAGCCCCCGTAGCGGGACACAGTTCTTC. Translating gives CASSPRSGTQFF. The chain uses TRBV9 and TRBJ2-1, with 8 bases fitting TRBD2. CDR3 size: 12 residues. J gave up 13 bases and V 4 bases, and 7 bases lay outside the gene matches. Looked up from germline, CDR1 is SGDLS and CDR2 is YYNGEE. Together with reference TRBV9 and TRBJ2-1, the CDR3 gives the full variable domain: DSGVTQTPKHLITATGQRVTLRCSPRSGDLSVYWYQQSLDQGLQFLIQYYNGEERAKGNILERFSAQQFPDLHSELNLSSLELGDSALYFCASSPRSGTQFFGPGTRLTVL.

This clone turned up a few times. This chain connects TRBV5-4 to TRBJ2-2; 8 bases are shared with TRBD1. CDR3 length: 17 amino acids. Germline V gives CDR1 SGHNT, CDR2 YYREEE (reference sequence). Trimming at V came to 4 bases and at J to 4 bases, leaving 12 bases not matched to a gene. The DNA of the CDR3 is TGTGCCAGCAGCCCTCAAACAGGGGGTGGGAGCACCGGGGAGCTGTTTTTT. It encodes CASSPQTGGGSTGELFF.

The sample holds a few counts of this clone. The CDR3 DNA reads as TGCGCCAGCAGCTTCGGACTAGCGGGAGTCAATGAGCAGTTCTTC. It codes for CASSFGLAGVNEQFF. The rearrangement uses TRBV5-1 and TRBJ2-1, with 13 bases lining up with TRBD2. Germline loops: CDR1 SGHRS, CDR2 YFSETQ. Trimming took 2 bases from V and 6 from J; bases not matched to a gene: 2. This CDR3 spans 15 amino acids.

This chain joins TRBV7-9 and TRBJ1-6; 10 bases line up with TRBD1. The length of the CDR3 is 17 residues. Germline loops: CDR1 SEHNR, CDR2 FQNEAQ (reference sequence). V gave up 0 bases and J gave up 7 bases; unmatched junction bases: 6. The CDR3 DNA sequence: TGTGCCAGCAGCTTAGCGGGACAGGGGTTTAAGAATTCACCCCTCCACTTT. It codes for CASSLAGQGFKNSPLHF.

This clone was found a few times. The genes are TRBV27 and TRBJ1-2; a weak D match, TRBD1 (5 bases). Germline V gene lookup returns CDR1 MNHEY and CDR2 SMNVEV (reference sequence). CDR3 size: 13 residues. V lost 2 bases to trimming and J lost 6 bases, with 10 bases between them. The CDR3 loop is CASSLGAGNGYTF. The CDR3, as DNA: TGTGCCAGCAGTTTAGGGGCAGGAAATGGCTACACCTTC.

The V gene is TRBV11-2, the J gene TRBJ2-1; 13 bases are a match to TRBD2. This CDR3 has 15 amino acids. Trimming removed 5 bases from V and 7 bases from J; junction bases left unmatched: 5. Germline CDR1 and CDR2: SGHAT and FQNNGV. The CDR3 sequence is CASSPGTSGTNEQFF. The DNA for the CDR3 is TGTGCCAGCAGCCCTGGGACTAGCGGGACTAATGAGCAGTTCTTC.

In DNA, the CDR3 is TGTGCCAGCAGCCAAGGGGCCGATAGCAATCAGCCCCAGCATTTT. Residues: CASSQGADSNQPQHF. This chain connects TRBV3-1 (or the pseudogene TRBV3-2) to TRBJ1-5; D gene unclear. The germline gives CDR1 LGHDT, CDR2 YNNKEL (reference sequence). The length of the CDR3 is 15 residues. Between the trimmed V and J ends, which lost 1 base and 0 bases, there was a span of 7 bases.

About this clone: Different DNA sequences within this sample yield the same CDR3. The genes are TRBV6-5 and TRBJ1-5, with 8 positions matching TRBD1. The CDR3 loop spans 14 amino acids. V lost 4 bases and J lost 3; bases outside the gene matches: 2. Germline CDR1 is MNHEY and CDR2 is SVGAGI. The CDR3 is CASSLTGDNQPQHF. In DNA, the CDR3 is TGTGCCAGCAGTTTGACAGGGGACAATCAGCCCCAGCATTTT.

The V and J genes are TRBV3-1 (or the pseudogene TRBV3-2) and TRBJ2-5, with 10 bases aligning to TRBD2. J was trimmed by 5 bases and V by 1 base; bases with no gene match: 10. CDR1 and CDR2 (germline): LGHDT, YNNKEL (reference sequence). This CDR3 is built from 17 residues. The CDR3 DNA sequence: TGTGCCAGCAGCCAAGTGAAGCCTAGCGGGAGAGGCGAGACCCAGTACTTC. This sequence encodes CASSQVKPSGRGETQYF.

This chain connects TRBV7-2 to TRBJ2-2; tentative D call: TRBD1 (6 bases). Trimming left V 1 base short and J 13 bases short, with 10 bases between. The CDR3 runs to 12 residues. Germline-derived CDR1 and CDR2 are SGHTA and FQGNSA. The CDR3 DNA reads as TGTGCCAGCAGCTTAGGCCCCAGGGGGCTGTTTTTT. This codes for CASSLGPRGLFF.